Included here is one T cell receptor (beta chain) sequence, with context. This clone has a handful of counts. It lacks a known antigen. No base qualities exist here, and no much larger clone lies one base off it. The sample originates from a study of shared clonotypes between healthy human individuals (dated by TCRdb to the early 2020s). Regarding the complete study: The cohort comprised a couple of women and a few men aged 18 to 49 years. For each donor, CD4 naive and CD4 memory were each given three plates, CD8 naive was given two plates, and CD8 memory was given one plate. The study deeply sequenced blood TCR repertoires of several healthy adults to estimate repertoire size and the extent of clonotype sharing between individuals. To increase sequencing depth and limit assay-specific biases, TCR repertoire library preparation and sequencing were carried out by different laboratories using diverse techniques. Per donor, leukapheresis produced somewhere between about 0.9 and 10 billion PBMCs.

The donors were healthy, HIV-negative adults who had no recently reported acute infections or vaccinations. Every donor was a Caucasian adult living in Nashville, Tennessee, USA. Magnetic negative selection was used to enrich CD4+ T cells, after which naive cells were positively selected on CD45RA and the negative fraction became the memory subset. Blood was collected by leukapheresis, and PBMCs were isolated by Ficoll-Histopaque density gradient centrifugation and then cryopreserved in liquid nitrogen vapor phase. Analytical flow cytometry was used to check the purity and quantity of every magnetically sorted T cell population. Genomic DNA was isolated from every sorted fraction and measured by UV absorbance on a Nanodrop 2000c. Overall study results and their limits: Even with the large sequencing depth, rarefaction of the sorted-subset datasets indicated that sequencing was incomplete. Sampling was restricted to blood, and TCR repertoires in tissues likely differ from the TCR repertoires found in blood. Clonotypes shared by all four sorted-subset donors showed higher generation probabilities than non-shared clonotypes. Larger estimated clonotype richness was generally found for naive subsets than for memory subsets. When a handful of donors were compared, the shared fraction of clonotypes was around 5% for naive CD4, about 4% for naive CD8, more than 2% for memory CD4, and around 0.37% for memory CD8. Because the study included a small number of donors, the genetic and exposure-history diversity represented was limited. Based on pairwise subsampling, the degree of clonotype sharing among donors was expected to be affected by sequencing depth.

TCR CDR3 regions were amplified from genomic DNA by multiplex PCR using the deep immunoSEQ assay. For each cell subset, the extracted genomic DNA was distributed evenly across all wells of several immunoSEQ 96-well plates, and each plate served as one replicate. Each replicate PCR for sorted subsets received about 220 ng genomic DNA, equal to about 30,000 T cell genomes. The purified libraries were quantified using a Qubit 3.0 fluorometer, sized with a Bioanalyzer 2100, and then quantified again using the KAPA Library Quantification kit. Every immunoSEQ 96-well plate was sequenced on a separate single-read 150-cycle Illumina NextSeq 550 flow cell. Regarding the original processing steps: Because only junctional sequences without quality scores were contained in the immunoSEQ output, filtering matching that applied to full-length reads could not be performed. Sequences were annotated with PyIR, a Python wrapper for IgBLAST v1.9, and V/J genes and CDR3 were assigned using IMGT germline references. Reads were removed for weak V/J assignments (E-value above 1e-6), missing CDR3, stop codons, out-of-frame junctions, or ambiguous translated residues. V3J clonotypes were defined by identical inferred V gene, J gene, and CDR3 amino acid sequence. To compute the percentage overlap between repertoires, the number of shared unique clonotypes was divided by the size of the smaller repertoire. Richness of each repertoire was evaluated using RTK rarefaction, the Chao1 estimator, and Recon v2.1 estimates of unobserved clonotypes. For all TCRbeta clonotypes obtained by the gDNA method from a few donors, generation probabilities were computed with OLGA. This immuneACCESS table, as held by TCRdb, lists in-frame sequences with V and J called but not all clones. Of the missing ones, under half trace to an unresolved V gene in checked studies; the others have no known cause. V, J and clone size derive from that table, while D and trimming were established from the DNA sequence. Present in this sample are approximately 2.3 million clones, about 92% of which were seen just once. Together, the top ten hold 0.39% of the sample.

Inclusive of the bounding cysteine and phenylalanine, the CDR3 is 13 residues long. The DNA shown is the 39-base CDR3, in frame from base 1. CDR1 GTSNPN and CDR2 SVGIG were looked up in the germline V gene (reference sequence). V and J lose 0 bases and 8 bases, and a span of 13 bases separates them. The rearrangement joined TRBV30 to TRBJ1-2; there is no confident call for the D gene. The sequence derives from a man aged 18 to 30 in good health. Some clones in this sample may be carry-over from other donors' samples. Material for sequencing was naive CD4+ T cells from PBMCs. The cell subset or site label, as the study defines it: CD45RA+ positively selected. The nucleotides are TGTGCCTGGAGTGTAGTGGTACCCCCCGGCTACACCTTC. Translated, it reads CAWSVVVPPGYTF.